The table lists the clone carrying this TCR beta chain with a few counts. The antigen remains undetermined. One junction end does not reproduce the germline sequence, and a read error may be involved. The CDR3 runs to 13 residues. From germline, CDR1 is SSHAT and CDR2 FNYEAQ (reference sequence). These data are taken from a study of human T cells and chemical hapten exposure. About the research overall: In the sensitization step, 2% DPC was placed on 2 cm by 2 cm of upper inner arm skin. Minor volume differences among pooled libraries chiefly drove per-sample TCR yield variation. Study observations and caveats: Expanded TCR sets contained significantly more large CDR3 similarity clusters than controls.

Individual cDNA molecules each carried unique molecular identifiers attached by the library. Using its own MiXCR run on the RACE reads, TCRdb lists one record per CDR3 protein. The sample holds more than 150,000 distinct CDR3 sequences; about 31% are singletons and the top ten take approximately 3%. This sample's time point: pre-sensitization, week 0. The treatment here: therapeutic diphenylcyclopropenone sensitization with weekly scalp DPC. Specimen: whole blood, collected in connection with sensitization to the hapten diphenylcyclopropenone (DPC). The chain joins TRBV7-7 to TRBJ2-3, with 7 positions matching TRBD1. This receptor was identified in a woman aged 25-40 years with alopecia areata. Some clones in this sample may be carry-over from other donors' samples. In DNA form, the CDR3 reads TGTGCTAGCAGCCTGACAGGGTCAGATACGCAGTATTTT. This gives the protein CASSLTGSDTQYF.